This entry lists 28 T cell receptor beta chains sequenced from one sample in a study of T cell changes during pregnancy in multiple sclerosis (dated by TCRdb to 2018 to 2020). To prepare the library, the immunoSEQ multiplex PCR assay was applied. This is the immuneACCESS table as TCRdb keeps it, with only in-frame sequences that have V and J called. A part of the clones is gone; compared with another copy, unresolved V genes explain less than half, and the rest is unexplained. The sample table contains 90,000 or so clones; only one count was recorded for about 94% of them. Of the sample, about 1.7% falls within the top ten clones. Here the sequenced sample was peripheral blood, taken after pregnancy. These receptors all come from a female donor in good health, enrolled as a control in a pregnancy study.

This chain joins TRBV6-5 and TRBJ2-2; 10 nucleotides agree with TRBD2. The germline CDR1 and CDR2 sequences are MNHEY and SVGAGI. CDR3 length: 15 amino acids. Trimming removed 6 bases from V and 3 bases from J; junction bases left unmatched: 4. The CDR3 region is CASSPLAGDTGELFF. The CDR3 bases are TGTGCCAGCAGCCCCCTAGCGGGAGACACCGGGGAGCTGTTTTTT.

This chain joins TRBV7-9 and TRBJ1-4, with D unclear. Germline CDR1 is SEHNR and CDR2 is FQNEAQ (reference sequence). Trimming shortened V by 2 bases and J by 5 bases, and 12 bases separated the two germline ends. The CDR3 has 15 amino acids. DNA of the CDR3: TGTGCCAGCAGCTTAACGGGGTCCATAAATGAAAAACTGTTTTTT. Its protein is CASSLTGSINEKLFF.

This chain joins TRBV28 and TRBJ2-3, with a weak D call TRBD1 (6 bases). V shed 1 base and J shed 6 bases, with 11 bases lying between them. The CDR3 has 14 residues. CDR1 MDHEN and CDR2 SYDVKM come from the germline V gene. This chain's CDR3 is CASSLSGALDTQYF. The CDR3 DNA is TGTGCCAGCAGTTTATCAGGGGCCCTGGATACGCAGTATTTT.

This clone was counted a few times. The chain is built from TRBV19 and TRBJ1-3; 9 bases are shared with TRBD1. Germline CDR1 and CDR2: LNHDA and SQIVND (reference sequence). After removal of 9 bases from V and 4 bases from J, the junction contained 4 bases not matched to a gene. The CDR3 contains 13 residues. CDR3 in DNA: TGTGCCAGCGGACAGGGGCGAGGAAACACCATATATTTT. Translation: CASGQGRGNTIYF.

The chain employs TRBV2 and TRBJ2-7; 9 positions agree with TRBD1. Germline lookup yields CDR1 SNHLY and CDR2 FYNNEI. J was trimmed by 1 base and V by 6 bases; bases with no gene match: 10. This CDR3 is 16 amino acids long. The CDR3 bases are TGTGCCAGCAGCGATCGGACAGGGGCAATGTCCTACGAGCAGTACTTC. Translation: CASSDRTGAMSYEQYF.

The chain recombines TRBV4-2 with TRBJ2-7, with 10 nucleotides matching TRBD1. The CDR3 has 17 amino acids. The junction had 12 bases not matched to a gene; V was cut back by 4 bases and J by 3 bases. Germline values: CDR1 LGHNA, CDR2 YNFKEQ. CDR3 in DNA: TGTGCCAGCAGCCCGATACTCGGGACAGGGGCTGTCTACGAGCAGTACTTC. It specifies CASSPILGTGAVYEQYF.

This clone was detected only a few times. The rearrangement joins TRBV9 to TRBJ1-1; TRBD1 agrees at 10 bases. This CDR3 spans 14 amino acids. The ends lost 4 bases at V and 3 bases at J; junction bases unmatched: 3. CDR1 is SGDLS and CDR2 is YYNGEE in the germline V gene. For the CDR3, the DNA is TGTGCCAGCAGCACCGGGACAGGGGACACTGAAGCTTTCTTT. Translating it yields CASSTGTGDTEAFF.

This chain connects TRBV10-3 to TRBJ1-5; TRBD1 matches 8 bases. Unmatched junction bases numbered 9, after V lost 8 bases and J lost 6 bases. CDR3 length: 14 residues. Germline lookup yields CDR1 ENHRY and CDR2 SYGVKD. In nucleotides, the CDR3 is TGTGCCATCGGAAAGGACAGGGAACGTCAGCCCCAGCATTTT. Translating it yields CAIGKDRERQPQHF.

This clone was seen once. The chain links TRBV6-1 to TRBJ2-7; no firm D call. The CDR3 sequence is 12 residues long. V lost 4 bases and J lost 0, with 4 bases in between. CDR1 and CDR2 (germline): MNHNS, SASEGT. As DNA, the CDR3 is TGTGCCAGCAGTGTCCACTCCTACGAGCAGTACTTC. Its translation: CASSVHSYEQYF.

Here the CDR3 reads CATRPSGTKGETQYF. CDR3 nucleotide sequence: TGTGCCACCCGACCTAGCGGGACAAAGGGAGAGACCCAGTACTTC. The chain links TRBV10-3 to TRBJ2-5; TRBD2 matches at 9 bases. V shed 10 bases, J shed 4 bases, and the junction held 13 bases outside the gene matches. From germline, CDR1 is ENHRY and CDR2 SYGVKD. This CDR3 contains 15 residues.

The V call is TRBV11-2, the J call TRBJ1-3; TRBD1 is a possible D gene (6 bases). V was clipped by 1 base and J by 8 bases, with 12 bases between them. The CDR3 contains 14 residues. Germline lookup yields CDR1 SGHAT and CDR2 FQNNGV. Here the CDR3 DNA reads TGTGCCAGCAGCTTAGCGGGGGGCCAGGACACCATATATTTT. Encoded protein: CASSLAGGQDTIYF.

The rearrangement links TRBV28 to TRBJ2-3; D might be TRBD2 (5 bases). The CDR3 extends over 14 amino acids. The V gene's germline CDR1 is MDHEN and CDR2 SYDVKM. Trimming removed 2 bases at V and 1 base at J, with 7 bases between. DNA for the CDR3: TGTGCCAGCAGTTTAGCGGGTGGCACAGATACGCAGTATTTT. Translating it yields CASSLAGGTDTQYF.

The J gene is TRBJ1-3, the V gene TRBV6-5; D might be TRBD1 (5 bases). Trimming left V 6 bases short and J 0 bases short, with 12 bases between. The CDR3 runs to 15 residues. The germline V gene has CDR1 MNHEY and CDR2 SVGAGI. CDR3 sequence (DNA): TGTGCCAGCAGACCCAGGGTTAGCTCTGGAAACACCATATATTTT. Its translation is CASRPRVSSGNTIYF.

This chain connects TRBV10-3 to TRBJ1-5; possibly TRBD1 for D (5 bases). CDR3 length equals 14 residues. Germline lookup yields CDR1 ENHRY and CDR2 SYGVKD. The V end was cut by 4 bases, the J end by 3 bases, with 10 bases between. The CDR3 loop reads CAISGDSYNQPQHF. CDR3 coding DNA: TGTGCCATCAGTGGCGACAGCTACAATCAGCCCCAGCATTTT.

This rearrangement joins TRBV2 to TRBJ2-7, with 10 bases that match TRBD2. There are 15 residues in the CDR3. CDR1 SNHLY and CDR2 FYNNEI come from the germline V gene. After removal of 8 bases from V and 6 bases from J, the junction contained 13 bases not matched to a gene. The CDR3 loop is CASVASGSERGEQYF. The CDR3 bases are TGTGCCAGCGTGGCTAGCGGGAGCGAAAGGGGCGAGCAGTACTTC. The full variable domain, completed using reference TRBV2 and TRBJ2-7, is EPEVTQTPSHQVTQMGQEVILRCVPISNHLYFYWYRQILGQKVEFLVSFYNNEISEKSEIFDDQFSVERPDGSNFTLKIRSTKLEDSAMYFCASVASGSERGEQYFGPGTRLTVT.

The chain has TRBV20-1 and TRBJ2-7; possibly TRBD2 for D (5 bases). V was clipped by 6 bases and J by 6 bases, with 12 bases between them. Per the germline V gene, CDR1 is DFQATT and CDR2 is SNEGSKA (reference sequence). The CDR3 has 11 amino acids. In nucleotides, the CDR3 is TGCAGTGCCGAGGGTAGGTTCGAGCAGTACTTC. Its protein product is CSAEGRFEQYF.

V usage is TRBV7-2 and J usage is TRBJ2-1; TRBD2 aligns across 15 bases. After removal of 4 bases from V and 5 bases from J, the junction contained 6 bases not matched to a gene. Germline-derived CDR1 and CDR2 are SGHTA and FQGNSA. This CDR3 comprises 17 residues. For the CDR3, the DNA is TGTGCCAGCAGCTGGGGACTAGCGGGAGGCGTACACAATGAGCAGTTCTTC. This encodes CASSWGLAGGVHNEQFF.

The count of this clone is one. CDR3 DNA: TGCGCCAGCAGACAGGGGACTAGCGAGTACAATGAGCAGTTCTTC. Its translation: CASRQGTSEYNEQFF. The chain is built from TRBV5-1 and TRBJ2-1; 10 bases line up with TRBD2. Germline-derived CDR1 and CDR2 are SGHRS and YFSETQ. There are 15 residues in the CDR3. V gave up 5 bases and J gave up 4 bases; unmatched junction bases: 6.

The gene calls are TRBV6-5 and TRBJ2-7, with D unresolved. Germline CDR1 MNHEY, CDR2 SVGAGI. The CDR3 has 11 amino acids. The V end was cut by 5 bases, the J end by 3 bases, with 5 bases between. In DNA form, the CDR3 reads TGTGCCAGCAGTGAGTACTACGAGCAGTACTTC. The encoded protein is CASSEYYEQYF.

This chain links TRBV5-1 with TRBJ2-7; D gene ambiguous. The germline CDR1 and CDR2 sequences are SGHRS and YFSETQ. V was pared by 5 bases and J by 5 bases, with 8 bases between. The CDR3 is made up of 11 amino acids. The CDR3: CASRLTDEQYF. The CDR3 nucleotides read TGCGCCAGCAGACTCACAGACGAGCAGTACTTC.

The chain uses TRBV4-1 and TRBJ2-1; 7 bases line up with TRBD2. Germline lookup yields CDR1 MGHRA and CDR2 YSYEKL. The V and J ends lost 5 bases and 13 bases, in that order; junction bases with no gene match: 14. The CDR3 is made up of 14 amino acids. CDR3 sequence: CASSSPGRGSGQFF. Here the CDR3 DNA reads TGCGCCAGCAGCTCCCCTGGGCGCGGGAGTGGACAGTTCTTC.

This clone was counted between two and nine times. The chain combines TRBV6-1 with TRBJ2-1; 9 nucleotides agree with TRBD2. The CDR3 is 15 amino acids. Unmatched junction bases numbered 3, after V lost 5 bases and J lost 1 base. Germline values: CDR1 MNHNS, CDR2 SASEGT. The CDR3 sequence is CASSSSGGSYNEQFF. The CDR3 nucleotides are TGTGCCAGCAGTTCGAGCGGGGGGTCCTACAATGAGCAGTTCTTC.

The chain has TRBV5-1 and TRBJ1-2, with D possibly TRBD1 on 5 matching bases. V dropped 4 bases and J dropped 7 bases, with 20 bases sitting between them. There are 15 residues in the CDR3. Germline V gene lookup returns CDR1 SGHRS and CDR2 YFSETQ. The CDR3 bases are TGCGCCAGCAGCAACCCCGGGACGGCGGGATCTGGCTACACCTTC. Amino acids: CASSNPGTAGSGYTF.

The J gene is TRBJ2-7, the V gene TRBV28; 7 nucleotides align to TRBD2. Germline CDR1 and CDR2: MDHEN and SYDVKM. The J segment lost 0 bases and the V segment lost 2 bases, leaving 4 bases of the junction unmatched. This CDR3 spans 15 amino acids. The CDR3 loop reads CASSLGRGSSYEQYF. The CDR3 DNA is TGTGCCAGCAGTTTAGGGAGGGGCTCCTCCTACGAGCAGTACTTC.

The chain is built from TRBV28 and TRBJ2-7, with 8 bases fitting TRBD1. CDR1 is MDHEN and CDR2 is SYDVKM in the germline V gene. V trimming: 6 bases; J trimming: 4 bases; junction bases outside the gene matches: 11. The CDR3 is 15 residues long. The CDR3 spells CASSSTRTGKYEQYF. The CDR3 DNA is TGTGCCAGCAGCTCTACGAGGACAGGGAAGTACGAGCAGTACTTC.

The chain uses TRBV27 and TRBJ2-3; D is perhaps TRBD2 (6 bases). Germline V gene data show CDR1 as MNHEY and CDR2 as SMNVEV (reference sequence). CDR3 length equals 14 residues. With 2 bases removed from V and 8 bases from J, the gap between germline ends came to 14 bases. CDR3 nucleotide sequence: TGTGCCAGCAGTTTAAAAAGGGGAGGCGGTACGCAGTATTTT. Its translation: CASSLKRGGGTQYF.

V and J are TRBV2 and TRBJ2-5, with TRBD2 identical over 7 bases. The CDR3 extends over 15 amino acids. With V trimmed by 4 bases and J by 5 bases, 10 bases remained unmatched. Germline CDR1 SNHLY, CDR2 FYNNEI. The CDR3 sequence: CASSVYPGGSETQYF. The CDR3 DNA sequence: TGTGCCAGCAGTGTTTACCCGGGGGGATCGGAGACCCAGTACTTC.

The chain carries TRBV7-8 and TRBJ2-1, with 7 bases aligning to TRBD1. Trimming cost V 4 bases and J 8 bases; bases outside gene matches: 11. Germline values: CDR1 SGHVS, CDR2 FQNEAQ. The CDR3 totals 15 residues. Written as DNA, the CDR3 is TGTGCCAGCAGCTCAGGGGACAGCGAGGGGCATGAGCAGTTCTTC. Amino acid sequence: CASSSGDSEGHEQFF.